Shown below are 23 T cell receptor beta chains from a single sample sequenced in a study of cytotoxic CD8 clonotypes in ibrutinib-treated CLL. The assay was immunoSEQ multiplex PCR, and TCRdb's table has in-frame clones only and misses some. Among around 150,000 clones, 81% were seen once, and the ten largest hold approximately 2%. Here the sequenced sample was PBMCs, taken after 12 months of ibrutinib treatment. Receptors originate from a human donor with chronic lymphocytic leukemia.

The chain uses TRBV7-9 and TRBJ2-5; TRBD1 matches 8 bases. CDR3 length equals 13 residues. Germline assignment: CDR1 SEHNR and CDR2 FQNEAQ (reference sequence). J was trimmed by 5 bases and V by 5 bases; bases with no gene match: 4. CDR3 sequence: CASSLDRAETQYF. CDR3 nucleotide sequence: TGTGCCAGCAGCCTGGACAGGGCGGAGACCCAGTACTTC.

The chain combines TRBV7-2 with TRBJ1-2, with D unclear. CDR1 is SGHTA and CDR2 is FQGNSA in the germline V gene. The CDR3 covers 12 residues. Trimming left V 5 bases short and J 3 bases short, with 7 bases between. CDR3 amino acids: CASSPAYYGYTF. The CDR3 coding sequence is TGTGCCAGCAGCCCAGCCTACTATGGCTACACCTTC.

The CDR3 coding sequence is TGTGCCAGCAGTACACAGGGTTCCACGTTCGGGGAGCTGTTTTTT. Amino acid sequence: CASSTQGSTFGELFF. The chain has TRBV6-1 and TRBJ2-2; TRBD1 is a possible D gene (6 bases). Trimming stripped 5 bases from V and 7 bases from J, with 17 bases between. There are 15 residues in the CDR3. Per germline, CDR1 MNHNS and CDR2 SASEGT.

The chain combines TRBV2 with TRBJ2-2; 9 bases agree with TRBD2. Per the germline V gene, CDR1 is SNHLY and CDR2 is FYNNEI. This CDR3 contains 15 residues. V lost 7 bases, J lost 1 base, and 4 bases stayed unmatched. CDR3: CASIRSGGNTGELFF. In DNA form, the CDR3 reads TGTGCCAGCATACGTAGCGGGGGGAACACCGGGGAGCTGTTTTTT.

The CDR3 coding sequence is TGTGCCAGCAGCCGGACTAGCGGGGACCAAGAGACCCAGTACTTC. Its protein is CASSRTSGDQETQYF. The gene calls are TRBV7-4 and TRBJ2-5; 12 bases map to TRBD2. The germline gives CDR1 SGHVT, CDR2 SQSDAQ. After removal of 5 bases from V and 0 bases from J, the junction contained 1 base not matched to a gene. The CDR3 sequence is 15 residues long.

This clone was counted once. The chain links TRBV5-4 to TRBJ2-5; 9 bases fit TRBD2. CDR1 is SGHNT and CDR2 is YYREEE in the germline V gene (reference sequence). The ends lost 3 bases at V and 1 base at J; junction bases unmatched: 10. There are 17 residues in the CDR3. The CDR3 loop is CASSSTAGGSPQETQYF. The CDR3 DNA is TGTGCCAGCAGCTCTACCGCGGGGGGGAGCCCCCAAGAGACCCAGTACTTC. The entire variable domain, with the rest obtained from reference TRBV5-4 and TRBJ2-5, is as follows: ETGVTQSPTHLIKTRGQQVTLRCSSQSGHNTVSWYQQALGQGPQFIFQYYREEENGRGNFPPRFSGLQFPNYSSELNVNALELDDSALYLCASSSTAGGSPQETQYFGPGTRLLVL.

The table lists this clone with a count of one. This chain joins TRBV2 and TRBJ2-7; the D is unclear. CDR3 length: 13 amino acids. Trimming stripped 6 bases from V and 2 bases from J, with 11 bases between. The germline V gene has CDR1 SNHLY and CDR2 FYNNEI. The CDR3 sequence is CASSGTEAYEQYF. The CDR3 DNA reads as TGTGCCAGCAGCGGTACTGAGGCCTACGAGCAGTACTTC.

V gene TRBV28 combines with J gene TRBJ1-3; 12 nucleotides agree with TRBD1. This CDR3 region has 18 residues. CDR1 MDHEN and CDR2 SYDVKM come from the germline V gene. Trimming cost V 7 bases and J 2 bases; bases outside gene matches: 12. This chain's CDR3 is CASTRWGQGAPTGNTIYF. The CDR3 DNA is TGTGCCAGCACCCGGTGGGGACAGGGGGCCCCGACTGGAAACACCATATATTTT.

CDR3 protein: CASSLPSAGLGEQYF. Written as DNA, the CDR3 is TGTGCCAGCAGTTTACCCTCCGCGGGGCTCGGCGAGCAGTACTTC. J is TRBJ2-7 and V is TRBV28, with D maybe TRBD2 (6 bases). V gave up 2 bases and J gave up 6 bases, with 17 bases separating them. CDR1 is MDHEN and CDR2 is SYDVKM in the germline V gene. CDR3 length: 15 residues.

V usage is TRBV5-6 and J usage is TRBJ2-7; D call uncertain. The CDR3 runs 16 residues. Trimming left V 0 bases short and J 9 bases short, with 22 bases between. CDR1 is SGHDT and CDR2 is YYEEEE in the germline V gene. This CDR3 reads CASSLDGEPYEWGQYF. CDR3 sequence (DNA): TGTGCCAGCAGCTTGGACGGTGAACCCTACGAGTGGGGGCAGTACTTC.

The CDR3 DNA reads TGTGCCAGCAGCTTGAGGGGGCTTGTTCAGCCCCAGCATTTT. Encoded protein: CASSLRGLVQPQHF. The rearrangement joins TRBV5-8 to TRBJ1-5; 7 bases are shared with TRBD1. Trimming at V came to 1 base and at J to 6 bases, leaving 4 bases not matched to a gene. The length of the CDR3 is 14 residues. CDR1 and CDR2 (germline): SGHTS, YDEGEE.

The V and J genes are TRBV5-8 and TRBJ1-5; 7 bases are shared with TRBD1. The germline gives CDR1 SGHTS, CDR2 YDEGEE. This CDR3 region has 17 residues. Losses at the gene ends were 0 bases for V and 1 base for J; bases not matched to a gene: 7. CDR3 loop: CASSLEGRGGSNQPQHF. CDR3 in DNA: TGTGCCAGCAGCTTGGAGGGCAGGGGGGGGAGCAATCAGCCCCAGCATTTT.

In this sample, this clone turned up a few times. This same CDR3 is encoded by further DNA sequences in the sample. The rearrangement links TRBV28 to TRBJ2-7; 8 bases line up with TRBD2. Germline V CDR1 and CDR2: MDHEN, SYDVKM. With V trimmed by 4 bases and J by 3 bases, 17 bases remained unmatched. This CDR3 has 18 residues. CDR3 coding DNA: TGTGCCAGCAGTTCCGGGGGGGTGGGGCGCCCCTCGCTCTACGAGCAGTACTTC. Its protein is CASSSGGVGRPSLYEQYF.

This chain uses TRBV9 with TRBJ1-4; D unresolved. CDR1 SGDLS and CDR2 YYNGEE come from the germline V gene. Trimming pared 3 bases from V and 4 bases from J, leaving 13 bases between. This CDR3 is built from 15 residues. The CDR3 loop is CASSARPNSNEKLFF. In DNA, the CDR3 is TGTGCCAGCAGCGCAAGGCCAAACAGTAATGAAAAACTGTTTTTT.

The chain uses TRBV25-1 and TRBJ2-2; 7 nucleotides match TRBD1. There are 15 residues in the CDR3. The V and J ends lost 3 bases and 4 bases, in that order; junction bases with no gene match: 5. CDR1 is MGHDK, CDR2 SYGVNS, per germline. The DNA of the CDR3 is TGTGCCAGCAGTGATGACAGGGCGCCCACCGGGGAGCTGTTTTTT. Translated: CASSDDRAPTGELFF.

The chain couples TRBV28 to TRBJ2-1, with a possible D match to TRBD2 (6 bases). The V and J ends lost 7 bases and 9 bases respectively, with 19 bases between them. The CDR3 runs 14 residues. Germline CDR1 is MDHEN and CDR2 is SYDVKM. The CDR3, as DNA: TGTGCCAGCATTGGCGGGACGGGTTCCGCTGAGCAGTTCTTC. It yields the protein CASIGGTGSAEQFF.

The genes are TRBV27 and TRBJ2-3, with 11 bases matching TRBD2. The V and J ends lost 6 bases and 5 bases, in that order; junction bases with no gene match: 10. Germline values: CDR1 MNHEY, CDR2 SMNVEV (reference sequence). The CDR3 spans 16 residues. The CDR3 DNA reads as TGTGCCAGCAGCTCCGCTAGCGGGGGGCCAGGAGATACGCAGTATTTT. Encoded protein: CASSSASGGPGDTQYF.

The gene calls are TRBV6-1 and TRBJ2-2; no clear D gene. The CDR3 has 11 amino acids. The V gene's germline CDR1 is MNHNS and CDR2 SASEGT. The V and J ends lost 5 bases and 6 bases respectively, with 4 bases between them. The CDR3 loop is CASSPPGELFF. CDR3 bases: TGTGCCAGCAGTCCCCCCGGGGAGCTGTTTTTT.

The chain joins TRBV15 to TRBJ1-4; weak D call: TRBD1 (6 bases). Per germline, CDR1 LNHNV and CDR2 YYDKDF (reference sequence). The V end lost 0 bases, the J end lost 5 bases, and 7 bases lay between the germline ends. The CDR3 totals 14 residues. The CDR3 bases are TGTGCCACCAGCAGAGACAGGGGCAATGAAAAACTGTTTTTT. Translating gives CATSRDRGNEKLFF. The complete variable domain, with remaining parts taken from reference TRBV15 and TRBJ1-4, reads DAMVIQNPRYQVTQFGKPVTLSCSQTLNHNVMYWYQQKSSQAPKLLFHYYDKDFNNEADTPDNFQSRRPNTSFCFLDIRSPGLGDTAMYLCATSRDRGNEKLFFGSGTQLSVL.

V usage is TRBV27 and J usage is TRBJ2-7; D gene unclear. The V end was cut by 6 bases, the J end by 8 bases, with 8 bases between. The CDR3 extends over 10 amino acids. CDR1 and CDR2 from the germline V gene are MNHEY and SMNVEV (reference sequence). This CDR3 reads CASRRHQQYF. CDR3 DNA: TGTGCCAGCAGAAGACACCAGCAGTACTTC.

This clone was seen more than once but under ten times. V usage is TRBV28 and J usage is TRBJ1-6; 9 nucleotides align to TRBD1. The ends lost 5 bases at V and 9 bases at J; junction bases unmatched: 5. CDR3 length: 14 residues. Germline V CDR1 and CDR2: MDHEN, SYDVKM. CDR3 in DNA: TGTGCCAGCAGTCAACAGGGGGCCGGTTCACCCCTCCACTTT. Amino acid sequence: CASSQQGAGSPLHF.

This chain links TRBV15 with TRBJ2-1; the match to TRBD2 covers 10 bases. Trimming cost V 6 bases and J 8 bases; bases outside gene matches: 16. The length of the CDR3 is 17 residues. Germline values: CDR1 LNHNV, CDR2 YYDKDF (reference sequence). CDR3 region: CATSNDRGTSDIDEQFF. The CDR3 nucleotides are TGTGCCACCAGTAATGACCGGGGGACTAGCGATATCGATGAGCAGTTCTTC.

The chain uses TRBV18 and TRBJ1-1, with 9 bases identical to TRBD1. V lost 5 bases to trimming and J lost 9 bases; unmatched junction nucleotides: 4. Looked up from germline, CDR1 is KGHSH and CDR2 is LQKENI. The CDR3 length is 12 residues. The chain's CDR3 is CASSGDRAQAFF. CDR3 bases: TGTGCCAGCTCAGGGGACAGGGCCCAAGCTTTCTTT.